This TCR beta chain is drawn from a study of CXCR3-negative and CXCR3-positive naive CD8 T cells. Remarks on this clonotype: Its matching antigen is unknown.

Those CD8+ T cells considered naive were CD45RO-CCR7+CD27+CD95-. Study-wide findings and caveats: Diversity proved comparably high across both naive subsets and much lower in memory CD8+ cells. Naive cells that were CXCR3-positive had more hydrophobic TRB CDR3s (compared with CXCR3-negative naive cells).

It was by 5' RACE with UMI labels that the TRB cDNA libraries were prepared. TCRdb re-analyzed the 5' RACE reads; it lists each CDR3 protein once, without DNA. The sample has approximately 74,000 distinct CDR3 sequences. CDR3 length equals 11 residues. The germline V gene encodes CDR1 SNHLY and CDR2 FYNNEI. Sequences were obtained from naive CXCR3- CD8+ T cells from blood. Subset reported: CD45RO-CCR7+CD27+CD95- naive CD8+ T cells lacking CXCR3 (TNR3-). This clonotype was sampled from a human donor in good health. Some clones in this sample may be carry-over from other donors' samples. V is TRBV2 and J is TRBJ2-7. The CDR3 is CASSERYEQYF.